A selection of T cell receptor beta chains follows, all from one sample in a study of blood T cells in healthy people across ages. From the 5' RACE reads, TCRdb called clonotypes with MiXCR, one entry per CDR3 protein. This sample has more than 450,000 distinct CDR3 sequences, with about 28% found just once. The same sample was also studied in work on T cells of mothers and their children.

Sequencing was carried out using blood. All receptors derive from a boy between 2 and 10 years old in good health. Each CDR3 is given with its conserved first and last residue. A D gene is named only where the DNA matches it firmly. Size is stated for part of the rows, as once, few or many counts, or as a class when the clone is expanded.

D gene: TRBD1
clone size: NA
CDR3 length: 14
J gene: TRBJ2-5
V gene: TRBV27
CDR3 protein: CASSFGDRGTTQYF
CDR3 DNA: TGTGCCAGCAGTTTCGGGGACAGGGGGACCACCCAGTACTTC

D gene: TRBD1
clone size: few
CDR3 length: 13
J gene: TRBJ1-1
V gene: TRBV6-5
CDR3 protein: CASNDPGTAVAFF
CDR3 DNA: TGTGCCAGCAACGACCCCGGGACAGCAGTAGCTTTCTTT

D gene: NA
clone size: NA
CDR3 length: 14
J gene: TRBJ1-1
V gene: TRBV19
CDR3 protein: CVSSIGGQGNEAFF
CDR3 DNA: TGTGTCAGTAGTATAGGGGGTCAGGGGAATGAAGCTTTCTTT

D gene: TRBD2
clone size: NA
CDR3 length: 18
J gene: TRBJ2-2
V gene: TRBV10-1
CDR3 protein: CASSEPRTSGTNTGELFF
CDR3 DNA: TGCGCCAGCAGTGAGCCTCGGACTAGCGGAACGAACACCGGGGAGCTGTTTTTT

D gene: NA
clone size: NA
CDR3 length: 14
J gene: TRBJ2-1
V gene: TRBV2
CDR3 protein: CASSAAVSYNEQFF
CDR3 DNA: TGTGCCAGCAGTGCTGCGGTTTCCTACAATGAGCAGTTCTTC

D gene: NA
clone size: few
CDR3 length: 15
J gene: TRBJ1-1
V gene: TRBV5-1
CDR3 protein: CVSSPRTGAETEAFF
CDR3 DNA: TGCGTCAGCAGCCCGAGGACGGGGGCTGAAACTGAAGCTTTCTTT

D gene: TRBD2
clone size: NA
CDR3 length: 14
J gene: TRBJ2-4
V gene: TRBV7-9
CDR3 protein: CASSFRPGGDIQYF
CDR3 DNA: TGTGCCAGCAGCTTCCGTCCCGGGGGGGACATTCAGTACTTC

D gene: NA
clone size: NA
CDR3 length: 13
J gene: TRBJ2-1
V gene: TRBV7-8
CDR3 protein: CASSLDSDNEQFF
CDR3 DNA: TGTGCCAGCAGCCTTGACTCGGACAATGAGCAGTTCTTC

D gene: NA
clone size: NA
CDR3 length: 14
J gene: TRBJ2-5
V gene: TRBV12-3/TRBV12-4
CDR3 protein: CASSLGRLGETQYF
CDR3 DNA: TGTGCCAGCAGTTTGGGTCGCTTGGGAGAGACCCAGTACTTC

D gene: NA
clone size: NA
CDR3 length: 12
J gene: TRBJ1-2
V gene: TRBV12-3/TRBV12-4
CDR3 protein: CASSSVPYGYTF
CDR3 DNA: TGTGCCAGCAGTTCGGTTCCCTATGGCTACACCTTC

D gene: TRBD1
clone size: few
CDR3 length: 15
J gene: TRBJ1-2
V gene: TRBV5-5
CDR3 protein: CASSPDRVGNYGYTF
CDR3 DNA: TGTGCCAGCAGTCCGGACAGGGTGGGGAACTATGGCTACACCTTC

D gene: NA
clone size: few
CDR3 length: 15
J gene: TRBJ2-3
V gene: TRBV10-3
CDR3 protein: CATTKEEITTDTQYF
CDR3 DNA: TGTGCAACCACCAAAGAGGAAATTACCACAGATACGCAGTATTTT

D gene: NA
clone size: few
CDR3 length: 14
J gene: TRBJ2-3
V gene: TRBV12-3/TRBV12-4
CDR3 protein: CASRGGVSTDTQYF
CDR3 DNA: TGTGCCAGCAGAGGCGGGGTTAGCACAGATACGCAGTATTTT

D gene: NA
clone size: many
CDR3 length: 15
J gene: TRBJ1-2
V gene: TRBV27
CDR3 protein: CASSKWGAENYGYTF
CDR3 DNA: TGTGCCAGCAGTAAGTGGGGGGCGGAGAACTATGGCTACACCTTC

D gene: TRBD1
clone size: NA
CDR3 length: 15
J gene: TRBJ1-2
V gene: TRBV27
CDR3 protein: CASSLRRDSGFGYTF
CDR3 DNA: TGTGCCAGCAGTTTACGCCGGGACAGTGGGTTTGGCTACACCTTC

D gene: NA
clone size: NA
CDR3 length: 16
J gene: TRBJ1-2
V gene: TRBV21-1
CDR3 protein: CASKRTWGGTVYGYTF
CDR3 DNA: TGTGCCAGCAAAAGAACATGGGGGGGGACCGTCTATGGCTACACCTTC

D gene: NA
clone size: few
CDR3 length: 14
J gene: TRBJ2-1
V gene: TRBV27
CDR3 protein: CASSLVGFPNEQFF
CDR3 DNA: TGTGCCAGCAGTTTAGTTGGCTTCCCCAATGAGCAGTTCTTC

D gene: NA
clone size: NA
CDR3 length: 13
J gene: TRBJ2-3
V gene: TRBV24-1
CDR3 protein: CATSEPRGYTQYF
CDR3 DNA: TGTGCCACCAGTGAACCCAGGGGATATACGCAGTATTTT

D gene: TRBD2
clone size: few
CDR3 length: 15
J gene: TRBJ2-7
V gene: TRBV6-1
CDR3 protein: CASSSTVGGKDEQYF
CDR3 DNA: TGTGCCAGCAGTTCCACCGTGGGAGGGAAGGACGAGCAGTACTTC

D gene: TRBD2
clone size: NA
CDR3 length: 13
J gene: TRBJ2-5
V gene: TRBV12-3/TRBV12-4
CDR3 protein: CASSWTSGETQYF
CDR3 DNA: TGTGCCAGCAGTTGGACTAGCGGAGAGACCCAGTACTTC

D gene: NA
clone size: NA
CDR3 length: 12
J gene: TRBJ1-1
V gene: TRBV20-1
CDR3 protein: CSARAGDPAGFF
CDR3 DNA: TGCAGTGCTAGAGCCGGGGACCCGGCTGGTTTCTTT

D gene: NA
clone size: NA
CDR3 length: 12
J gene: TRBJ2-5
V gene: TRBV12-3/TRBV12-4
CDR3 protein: CASSPHFETQYF
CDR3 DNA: TGTGCCAGCAGCCCGCACTTCGAGACCCAGTACTTC

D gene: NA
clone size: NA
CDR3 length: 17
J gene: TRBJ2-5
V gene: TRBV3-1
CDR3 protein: CASSQGRQGPTQETQYF
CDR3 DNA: TGTGCCAGCAGCCAAGGTCGGCAGGGGCCGACACAAGAGACCCAGTACTTC

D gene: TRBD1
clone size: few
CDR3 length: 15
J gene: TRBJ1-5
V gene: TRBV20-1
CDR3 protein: CSARERGQLYQPQHF
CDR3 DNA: TGCAGTGCTAGAGAGAGGGGACAGCTTTATCAGCCCCAGCATTTT

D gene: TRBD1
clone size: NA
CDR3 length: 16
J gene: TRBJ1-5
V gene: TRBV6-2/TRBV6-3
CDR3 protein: CASSYSTGISNQPQHF
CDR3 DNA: TGTGCCAGCAGTTACTCGACAGGGATCAGCAATCAGCCCCAGCATTTT

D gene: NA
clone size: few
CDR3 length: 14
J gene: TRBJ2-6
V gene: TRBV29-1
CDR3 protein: CSVEGGFGANVLTF
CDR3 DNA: TGCAGCGTTGAAGGGGGTTTCGGGGCCAACGTCCTGACTTTC

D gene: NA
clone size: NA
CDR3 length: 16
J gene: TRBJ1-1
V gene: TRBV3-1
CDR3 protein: CASSQELTLRGTEAFF
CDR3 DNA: TGTGCCAGCAGCCAAGAATTGACCCTACGAGGGACTGAAGCTTTCTTT

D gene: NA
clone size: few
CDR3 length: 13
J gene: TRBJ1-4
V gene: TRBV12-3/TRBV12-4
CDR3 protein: CASSVGLAEKLFF
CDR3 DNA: TGTGCCAGCAGTGTGGGACTCGCCGAAAAACTGTTTTTT

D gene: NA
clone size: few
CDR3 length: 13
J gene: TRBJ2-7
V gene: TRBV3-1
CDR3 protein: CASSQAFSYEQYF
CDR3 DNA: TGTGCCAGCAGCCAAGCGTTCTCCTACGAGCAGTACTTC

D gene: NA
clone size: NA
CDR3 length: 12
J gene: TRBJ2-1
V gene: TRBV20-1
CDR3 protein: CSAQDGRNEQFF
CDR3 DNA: TGCAGTGCTCAGGACGGACGAAATGAGCAGTTCTTC

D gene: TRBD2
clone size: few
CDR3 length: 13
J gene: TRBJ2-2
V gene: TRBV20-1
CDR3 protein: CSAPGGVTGELFF
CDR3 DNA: TGCAGTGCCCCGGGGGGGGTCACCGGGGAGCTGTTTTTT

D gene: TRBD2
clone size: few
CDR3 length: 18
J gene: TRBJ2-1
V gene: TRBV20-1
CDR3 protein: CSARDTSPGLARGNEQFF
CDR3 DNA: TGCAGTGCTAGAGACACCTCCCCGGGACTAGCGAGGGGCAATGAGCAGTTCTTC

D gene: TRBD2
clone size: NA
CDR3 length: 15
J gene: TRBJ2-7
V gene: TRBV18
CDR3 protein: CASSYETSGTGEQYF
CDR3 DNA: TGTGCCAGCTCCTACGAGACTAGCGGGACGGGCGAGCAGTACTTC

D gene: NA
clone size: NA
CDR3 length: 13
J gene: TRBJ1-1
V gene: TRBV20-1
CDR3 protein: CSAGRDWNTEAFF
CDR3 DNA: TGCAGTGCTGGCCGGGACTGGAACACTGAAGCTTTCTTT

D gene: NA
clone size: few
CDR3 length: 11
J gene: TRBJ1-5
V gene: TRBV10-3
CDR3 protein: CAITRGQPQHF
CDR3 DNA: TGTGCCATCACGAGGGGACAGCCCCAGCATTTT

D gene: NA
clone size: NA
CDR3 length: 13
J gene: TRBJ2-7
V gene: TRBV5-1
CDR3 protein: CASSFIKDSEQYF
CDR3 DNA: TGCGCCAGCAGCTTTATTAAGGACAGCGAGCAGTACTTC

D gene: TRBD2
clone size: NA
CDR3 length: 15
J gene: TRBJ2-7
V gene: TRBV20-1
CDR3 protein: CSARYLAAKGYEQYF
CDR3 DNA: TGCAGTGCTAGGTATCTAGCGGCCAAGGGCTACGAGCAGTACTTC